These 30 T cell receptor beta chains were sequenced from one sample in a study of blood T cells in healthy people across ages. A second PCR, run for roughly 7 to 11 cycles, used a sample-barcoded 5' primer plus a J-beta primer mix. MiXCR, run by TCRdb on the 5' RACE reads, gives a single entry per CDR3 protein. The top ten hold 30% to 40% of the sample, which has about 640,000 distinct CDR3 sequences, 45% to 65% seen once. Input material: blood. The receptors stem from a man aged 55 to 70 in good health.

The rearrangement links TRBV3-1 to TRBJ2-3; D assignment may be TRBD1 or TRBD2 (6 bases each). V dropped 0 bases and J dropped 2 bases, with 15 bases sitting between them. The CDR3 contains 17 residues. The germline gives CDR1 LGHDT, CDR2 YNNKEL (reference sequence). The CDR3 reads CASSQDPGAGATDTQYF. The CDR3 DNA sequence: TGTGCCAGCAGCCAAGACCCGGGGGCCGGGGCCACAGATACGCAGTATTTT.

The chain couples TRBV12-3 or TRBV12-4 to TRBJ1-1, with D possibly matching TRBD1 (5 bases). The CDR3 runs to 15 residues. Trimming stripped 4 bases from V and 8 bases from J, with 20 bases between. The CDR3 sequence is CASSSSLKGTAEAFF. The CDR3 coding sequence is TGTGCCAGCAGTTCATCCTTAAAAGGGACCGCGGAAGCTTTCTTT.

The gene calls are TRBV29-1 and TRBJ2-1; TRBD1 agrees at 8 bases. CDR1 SQVTM and CDR2 ANQGSEA come from the germline V gene. The trim removed 4 bases at V and 9 bases at J, leaving 14 bases unmatched. The CDR3 has 15 residues. For the CDR3, the DNA is TGCAGCGTTGTGCGTGTGACAGGGGCCGGCGGTGAGCAGTTCTTC. Protein sequence: CSVVRVTGAGGEQFF.

The chain couples TRBV2 to TRBJ2-7; 9 bases align to TRBD2. The J call may be wrong; the DNA end is better matched by TRBJ2-4. The CDR3 sequence is 15 residues long. Germline CDR1 reads SNHLY; CDR2 reads FYNNEI. This CDR3 is CASSELRGGENIQYF. The CDR3 DNA follows: TGTGCCAGCAGTGAGTTGCGGGGGGGCGAAAACATTCAGTACTTC.

This clonotype was seen a handful of times. CDR3 DNA: TGTGCCACCAGTCTAACAGCCCTCTCCTACAATGAGCAGTTCTTC. It specifies CATSLTALSYNEQFF. V is TRBV15 and J is TRBJ2-1; D gene ambiguous. From germline, CDR1 is LNHNV and CDR2 YYDKDF (reference sequence). Trimming removed 6 bases at V and 0 bases at J, with 12 bases between. The CDR3 has 15 residues.

The CDR3 loop is CASSGRGGSYEQYF. As DNA, the CDR3 is TGCGCCAGCAGCGGTAGGGGTGGGTCCTACGAGCAGTACTTC. The chain couples TRBV5-1 to TRBJ2-7; D is perhaps TRBD1 (5 bases). This CDR3 contains 14 residues. Trimming stripped 4 bases from V and 1 base from J, with 12 bases between. CDR1 and CDR2 (germline): SGHRS, YFSETQ.

The genes are TRBV7-2 and TRBJ1-4; no clear D gene. Germline V gene data show CDR1 as SGHTA and CDR2 as FQGNSA. CDR3 length equals 14 residues. V lost 7 bases to trimming and J lost 6 bases, with 15 bases between them. The DNA for the CDR3 is TGTGCCAGCAAGTGGGTCTCTAGGGATGAAAAACTGTTTTTT. Its protein is CASKWVSRDEKLFF.

CDR3 sequence (DNA): TGTGCCACCAGCAGAGAGGGCAGGTTGGGCTACGAGCAGTACTTC. This encodes CATSREGRLGYEQYF. The chain combines TRBV15 with TRBJ2-7; D gene uncertain. The CDR3 contains 15 residues. V lost 0 bases, J lost 3 bases, and 12 bases lay in between. CDR1 and CDR2 (germline): LNHNV, YYDKDF (reference sequence).

V and J are TRBV2 and TRBJ2-1; TRBD2 matches at 8 bases. V lost 6 bases to trimming and J lost 3 bases; unmatched junction nucleotides: 10. Germline V CDR1 and CDR2: SNHLY, FYNNEI. The length of the CDR3 is 16 residues. Here the CDR3 reads CASSPLLAGFYNEQFF. CDR3 coding DNA: TGTGCCAGCAGCCCCCTTCTAGCGGGCTTCTACAATGAGCAGTTCTTC.

V is TRBV9 and J is TRBJ2-2; D is unclear. The CDR3 totals 13 residues. Trimming pared 0 bases from V and 6 bases from J, leaving 6 bases between. In germline, CDR1 is SGDLS, CDR2 YYNGEE. Here the CDR3 DNA reads TGTGCCAGCAGCGTAGTCATGGCCGGGGAGCTGTTTTTT. Amino acid sequence: CASSVVMAGELFF.

The rearrangement links TRBV12-3 or TRBV12-4 to TRBJ2-3, with TRBD1 identical over 11 bases. Losses at the gene ends were 6 bases for V and 6 bases for J; bases not matched to a gene: 8. This CDR3 is built from 15 residues. CDR3 nucleotides: TGTGCCAGCAGAGATGGGACAGGGGGTAAGGATACGCAGTATTTT. The encoded protein is CASRDGTGGKDTQYF.

The chain carries TRBV20-1 and TRBJ1-1; no reliable D call. This CDR3 has 15 amino acids. CDR1 is DFQATT, CDR2 SNEGSKA, per germline (reference sequence). The V gene lost 6 bases and the J gene lost 0 bases, with 17 bases spanning the gap. The CDR3 DNA follows: TGCAGTGCACCGACGGAAAGGGCGATGAACACTGAAGCTTTCTTT. Translating it yields CSAPTERAMNTEAFF.

This chain connects TRBV28 to TRBJ2-4, with D possibly being TRBD1 or TRBD2 (6 bases each). Germline CDR1 is MDHEN and CDR2 is SYDVKM. This CDR3 has 15 residues. The ends were cut back, 2 bases at V and 6 bases at J, with 14 bases in the middle. The CDR3 nucleotides read TGTGCCAGCAGTTTAAGGGGGGATGGGTCAAACATTCAGTACTTC. Its protein is CASSLRGDGSNIQYF.

CDR3 sequence: CASSPRTFGEKLFF. The CDR3 DNA is TGTGCCAGCAGCCCAAGGACATTTGGGGAAAAACTGTTTTTT. The V and J genes are TRBV7-2 and TRBJ1-4; tentatively, D is TRBD1 (5 bases). The V end lost 5 bases, the J end lost 8 bases, and 15 bases lay between the germline ends. The CDR3 contains 14 residues. The germline gives CDR1 SGHTA, CDR2 FQGNSA.

V and J are TRBV9 and TRBJ2-7; no clear D gene. Germline V lookup: CDR1 SGDLS, CDR2 YYNGEE. The length of the CDR3 is 15 residues. Trimming took off 0 bases at V and 7 bases at J, with 17 bases between the two ends. The CDR3 region is CASSVGSGGYNEQYF. In DNA, the CDR3 is TGTGCCAGCAGCGTAGGCTCTGGCGGCTACAATGAGCAGTACTTC.

This chain joins TRBV27 and TRBJ2-5; 13 bases align to TRBD2. The DNA end lines up better with TRBJ2-7; the J call may be wrong. Germline V gene lookup returns CDR1 MNHEY and CDR2 SMNVEV (reference sequence). The CDR3 runs 14 residues. The CDR3 sequence: CATRLAGGVYEQYF. The CDR3 DNA reads TGTGCCACCCGACTAGCGGGGGGTGTCTACGAGCAGTACTTC.

This sequence joins TRBV6-2 or TRBV6-3 and TRBJ1-1; D may be TRBD1 (6 bases). The V and J ends lost 0 bases and 10 bases respectively, with 9 bases between them. Germline V lookup: CDR1 MNHEY, CDR2 SVGEGT. The CDR3 runs 12 residues. The CDR3 nucleotides are TGTGCCAGCAGTTACTCCGTGACAGGAGCTTTCTTT. This translates into CASSYSVTGAFF.

This chain joins TRBV4-1 and TRBJ2-6, with D perhaps matching TRBD2 (5 bases). The CDR3 has 16 residues. V was trimmed by 2 bases and J by 1 base, leaving 9 bases between them. CDR1 and CDR2 (germline): MGHRA, YSYEKL. This CDR3 reads CASSQSAGSGANVLTF. The DNA of the CDR3 is TGCGCCAGCAGCCAATCGGCGGGTTCTGGGGCCAACGTCCTGACTTTC.

In this sample, this clonotype turned up a few times. The rearrangement uses TRBV5-1 and TRBJ2-5, with 9 bases matching TRBD1. Germline-derived CDR1 and CDR2 are SGHRS and YFSETQ. This CDR3 is 16 amino acids long. V was pared by 4 bases and J by 4 bases, with 11 bases of the junction left unmatched. The CDR3 DNA reads TGCGCCAGCAGCGGCGGTGGACAGGGGAGTTCAGAGACCCAGTACTTC. It is translated as CASSGGGQGSSETQYF. Looking up the rest from reference TRBV5-1 and TRBJ2-5 gives the full variable domain: KAGVTQTPRYLIKTRGQQVTLSCSPISGHRSVSWYQQTPGQGLQFLFEYFSETQRNKGNFPGRFSGRQFSNSRSEMNVSTLELGDSALYLCASSGGGQGSSETQYFGPGTRLLVL.

CDR3 nucleotides: TGCGCCAGCAGCCGAATTAACACCGGGGAGCTGTTTTTT. Translated, it gives CASSRINTGELFF. V gene TRBV4-1 combines with J gene TRBJ2-2; D not certain. V was pared by 4 bases and J by 2 bases, with 5 bases between. This CDR3 comprises 13 residues. CDR1 and CDR2 from the germline V gene are MGHRA and YSYEKL.

The chain has TRBV28 and TRBJ2-1, with 8 bases lining up with TRBD1. J gave up 6 bases and V 3 bases, and 4 bases lay outside the gene matches. The CDR3 has 14 amino acids. The germline gives CDR1 MDHEN, CDR2 SYDVKM. The CDR3 DNA sequence: TGTGCCAGCAGTTTGGACAGGGTGTCCAATGAGCAGTTCTTC. It yields the protein CASSLDRVSNEQFF.

The chain has TRBV7-9 and TRBJ1-5; no clear D gene. V was pared by 0 bases and J by 4 bases, with 10 bases between. This CDR3 is 15 amino acids long. Germline CDR1 and CDR2: SEHNR and FQNEAQ (reference sequence). For the CDR3, the DNA is TGTGCCAGCAGCTTAGCCAGGTTCTGGAATCAGCCCCAGCATTTT. It encodes CASSLARFWNQPQHF.

The chain recombines TRBV9 with TRBJ2-3; D remains unclear. The CDR3 is made up of 15 amino acids. The V and J ends lost 4 bases and 6 bases respectively, with 18 bases between them. The germline CDR1 and CDR2 sequences are SGDLS and YYNGEE. CDR3 bases: TGTGCCAGCAGCAGTACTCCCGACTCCACGGATACGCAGTATTTT. It codes for CASSSTPDSTDTQYF. Full variable domain (missing parts from reference TRBV9 and TRBJ2-3): DSGVTQTPKHLITATGQRVTLRCSPRSGDLSVYWYQQSLDQGLQFLIQYYNGEERAKGNILERFSAQQFPDLHSELNLSSLELGDSALYFCASSSTPDSTDTQYFGPGTRLTVL.

This chain uses TRBV5-1 with TRBJ2-5; 7 nucleotides match TRBD1. J was trimmed by 4 bases and V by 6 bases; bases with no gene match: 12. Looked up from germline, CDR1 is SGHRS and CDR2 is YFSETQ. This CDR3 comprises 15 residues. CDR3 loop: CASKQDLGGSETQYF. As DNA, the CDR3 is TGCGCCAGCAAGCAGGACTTAGGGGGCTCAGAGACCCAGTACTTC.

This clonotype was seen just once. The chain combines TRBV12-3 or TRBV12-4 with TRBJ1-5; D might be TRBD1 (5 bases). The CDR3 runs to 17 residues. V was clipped by 3 bases and J by 3 bases, with 18 bases between them. In nucleotides, the CDR3 is TGTGCCAGCAGTTTTGGGGCAGGTCATTCCCCCAATCAGCCCCAGCATTTT. This translates into CASSFGAGHSPNQPQHF.

V gene TRBV5-5 combines with J gene TRBJ2-1, with TRBD2 matching over 8 bases. Germline assignment: CDR1 SGHKS and CDR2 YYEKEE (reference sequence). The CDR3 length is 13 residues. CDR3 amino acids: CTTGLASYNEQFF. The CDR3 DNA reads TGTACCACCGGACTAGCATCCTACAATGAGCAGTTCTTC.

This sequence joins TRBV4-1 and TRBJ1-2; D not certain. Trimming pared 0 bases from V and 4 bases from J, leaving 15 bases between. The CDR3 is 16 amino acids. Germline CDR1 is MGHRA and CDR2 is YSYEKL. The chain's CDR3 is CASSQDAEGLAYGYTF. In DNA form, the CDR3 reads TGCGCCAGCAGCCAAGATGCAGAGGGCTTGGCCTATGGCTACACCTTC.

There are a few counts of this clonotype. The chain employs TRBV29-1 and TRBJ2-1; 10 bases are shared with TRBD2. This CDR3 spans 12 amino acids. Germline-derived CDR1 and CDR2 are SQVTM and ANQGSEA. The trim removed 6 bases at V and 14 bases at J, leaving 10 bases unmatched. The CDR3 is CSVSGLAVFEFF. The CDR3 region has the DNA TGCAGCGTCTCCGGACTAGCGGTTTTTGAGTTCTTC.

The V call is TRBV27, the J call TRBJ1-1, with D unresolved. V lost 0 bases and J 0 bases, leaving 5 bases between the germline ends. CDR1 and CDR2 from the germline V gene are MNHEY and SMNVEV (reference sequence). This CDR3 is built from 14 residues. CDR3 sequence: CASSLSTMNTEAFF. CDR3 nucleotide sequence: TGTGCCAGCAGTTTATCTACCATGAACACTGAAGCTTTCTTT.

A few counts support this clonotype. The chain couples TRBV6-6 to TRBJ1-4; unclear D gene. Trimming removed 2 bases at V and 6 bases at J, with 7 bases between. CDR3 length equals 13 residues. Germline V lookup: CDR1 MNHNY, CDR2 SVGAGI (reference sequence). This CDR3 reads CASSYGRDEKLFF. Here the CDR3 DNA reads TGTGCCAGCAGTTACGGGAGGGATGAAAAACTGTTTTTT.